Listed below are T cell receptor beta chains from one sample, sequenced in a study of shared clonotypes between healthy human individuals. Using immunoSEQ multiplex PCR, the repertoire was profiled, and TCRdb retains in-frame clones only, with some absent. Counted here are fewer than 150,000 clones, approximately 70% occurring once; the ten biggest clones make up approximately 25%. Sequenced input: memory CD8+ T cells sorted from blood. Every receptor here comes from a woman in her 30s in good health. Both conserved end residues are trimmed from each CDR3.

TRBJ2-3 | TRBV19 | ASSNSWGTDTQY
TRBJ2-3 | TRBV6-1 | ASSELAGGPDTQY
TRBJ1-2 | TRBV28 | ASSLTAHGSYGYT
TRBJ1-5 | TRBV28 | ASSSTGYSNQPQH
TRBJ2-1 | TRBV9 | ASSFSGVGGNEQF
TRBJ1-5 | TRBV15 | ATSSDGDTYSNQPQH
TRBJ2-1 | TRBV5-1 | ASSFGQTYNEQF
TRBJ2-3 | TRBV2 | ASVSSGITDTQY
TRBJ2-1 | TRBV18 | ASSPRLNNEQF
TRBJ2-3 | TRBV2 | ASSSSFSGRWADTQY
TRBJ1-1 | TRBV7-6 | ASTPGVRLNTEAF
TRBJ2-7 | TRBV19 | ASSVTSGAYEQY
TRBJ1-4 | TRBV5-1 | ASSSSGQSNEKLF
TRBJ1-1 | TRBV7-9 | ASSLTPTVNTEAF
TRBJ2-3 | TRBV6-4 | ASGTGDHSTDTQY
TRBJ2-7 | TRBV7-9 | ASSSDFNPTYEQY
TRBJ2-1 | TRBV19 | ASSPGQTSYNEQF
TRBJ2-1 | TRBV11-3 | ASSGPGQVNEQF
. | TRBV6-1 | ASSYRDGDSYEQY
TRBJ1-1 | TRBV21-1 | ASRLINTEAF
TRBJ1-2 | TRBV9 | ASSHPGDFYGYT
TRBJ2-3 | TRBV6-4 | ASSETLGPDTQY
TRBJ2-7 | TRBV6-6 | ASRDEQY
TRBJ2-1 | TRBV6-4 | ASSAETSGRHEQF
TRBJ2-5 | TRBV19 | ASSIGTFGETQY
TRBJ2-1 | TRBV25-1 | ASSPLAGEVVEQF
TRBJ1-4 | TRBV6-5 | ASSRLSGGEKLF
TRBJ1-2 | TRBV2 | ASRASVGGYT
TRBJ2-7 | TRBV7-9 | ASSWTSGYEQY
TRBJ2-5 | TRBV6-1 | ASSELRWRYQETQY